This entry lists 28 T cell receptor beta chains sequenced from one sample in a study of human T cells and chemical hapten exposure. Time point specified: pre-sensitization, week 0. Described treatment: therapeutic diphenylcyclopropenone sensitization with weekly scalp DPC. One entry per CDR3 protein, called by TCRdb with MiXCR from the RACE reads. This sample has under 400,000 distinct CDR3 sequences, with approximately 5% found just once. The sequenced sample was whole blood, obtained in connection with sensitization to the hapten diphenylcyclopropenone (DPC). The source is a woman between 50 and 59 years old with alopecia areata. Some clones in this sample may be carry-over from other donors' samples.

This clonotype was counted only a few times. The rearrangement joins TRBV28 to TRBJ1-5; D gene unclear. The V gene lost 5 bases and the J gene lost 0 bases, with 11 bases spanning the gap. The germline V gene encodes CDR1 MDHEN and CDR2 SYDVKM. The CDR3 extends over 15 amino acids. CDR3 loop: CASSPDPHSNQPQHF. CDR3 sequence (DNA): TGTGCCAGCAGTCCAGACCCCCATAGCAATCAGCCCCAGCATTTT.

The rearrangement links TRBV29-1 to TRBJ1-5; 9 bases line up with TRBD1. The CDR3 is 13 amino acids. Germline values: CDR1 SQVTM, CDR2 ANQGSEA. V gave up 4 bases and J gave up 10 bases; unmatched junction bases: 8. In DNA form, the CDR3 reads TGCAGCGTTGGGAACCGACAGGGGGGTCCCCAGCATTTT. As protein: CSVGNRQGGPQHF.

A few counts support this clonotype. The J gene is TRBJ1-3, the V gene TRBV28, with no clear D. Germline V gene data show CDR1 as MDHEN and CDR2 as SYDVKM. The CDR3 consists of 12 residues. Trimming stripped 7 bases from V and 0 bases from J, with 4 bases between. This chain's CDR3 is CASTVSGNTIYF. In DNA, the CDR3 is TGTGCCAGCACCGTCTCTGGAAACACCATATATTTT. The full variable domain, its missing parts supplied by reference TRBV28 and TRBJ1-3, is DVKVTQSSRYLVKRTGEKVFLECVQDMDHENMFWYRQDPGLGLRLIYFSYDVKMKEKGDIPEGYSVSREKKERFSLILESASTNQTSMYLCASTVSGNTIYFGEGSWLTVV.

The J gene is TRBJ2-5, the V gene TRBV6-5; D is undetermined. Trimming took 2 bases from V and 7 from J, leaving 8 bases between them. This CDR3 has 12 amino acids. Germline lookup yields CDR1 MNHEY and CDR2 SVGAGI. CDR3 residues: CASSYPGRTQYF. The CDR3 DNA reads TGTGCCAGCAGTTACCCCGGACGGACCCAGTACTTC.

The chain is built from TRBV21-1 and TRBJ2-1; TRBD2 was called by the table and not checked on the DNA. TRBV21-1 is an annotated pseudogene. The CDR3 contains 14 residues. The CDR3 protein is CASTYSGTSGSSFF. In DNA form, the CDR3 reads TGTGCCAGCACCTACTCCGGGACTAGCGGGAGTTCGTTCTTC.

This clonotype turned up a few times. This sequence joins TRBV7-9 and TRBJ2-1, with 13 bases fitting TRBD2. The V segment lost 5 bases and the J segment 8 bases; nucleotides outside the gene matches: 6. Germline loops: CDR1 SEHNR, CDR2 FQNEAQ (reference sequence). The CDR3 runs 15 residues. The CDR3 coding sequence is TGTGCCAGCAGCCCACTAGCGGGGGGGGCCGATGAGCAGTTCTTC. Protein: CASSPLAGGADEQFF.

The CDR3 bases are TGTGCCAGCAGCCAGCACACTAATGAAAAACTGTTTTTT. The encoded protein is CASSQHTNEKLFF. The chain combines TRBV7-9 with TRBJ1-4; D is uncertain. The germline gives CDR1 SEHNR, CDR2 FQNEAQ (reference sequence). This CDR3 is 13 amino acids long. Trimming left V 5 bases short and J 2 bases short, with 6 bases between.

This clonotype was seen more than once but under ten times. The rearrangement joins TRBV20-1 to TRBJ2-1; possible D gene TRBD2, 5 bases. The CDR3 is made up of 14 amino acids. Germline V CDR1 and CDR2: DFQATT, SNEGSKA (reference sequence). V shed 5 bases and J shed 4 bases, with 15 bases lying between them. CDR3 in amino acids: CSARGIHDYNEQFF. The CDR3 nucleotides read TGCAGTGCTCGAGGGATCCACGATTACAATGAGCAGTTCTTC.

The chain combines TRBV7-8 with TRBJ2-6; tentatively, D is TRBD2 (6 bases). The CDR3 length is 18 residues. Germline CDR1 is SGHVS and CDR2 is FQNEAQ. V dropped 1 base and J dropped 4 bases, with 17 bases sitting between them. The CDR3 DNA is TGTGCCAGCAGCTTAGGGAGGGAACCGAGCGCCGGGGCCAACGTCCTGACTTTC. This encodes CASSLGREPSAGANVLTF.

V usage is TRBV6-1 and J usage is TRBJ1-5, with 8 bases that match TRBD1. Germline V gene data show CDR1 as MNHNS and CDR2 as SASEGT. The CDR3 is 15 residues long. V lost 7 bases, J lost 7 bases, and 12 bases stayed unmatched. The CDR3 here is CASILLGQGRQPQHF. The CDR3 nucleotides are TGTGCCAGCATACTACTCGGACAGGGCAGGCAGCCCCAGCATTTT.

This clonotype was seen a handful of times. The DNA of the CDR3 is TGTGCCAGCAATAACAGGGGCAATCAGCCCCAGCATTTT. This gives the protein CASNNRGNQPQHF. J is TRBJ1-5 and V is TRBV6-1, with TRBD1 as a possible D gene (6 bases). This CDR3 contains 13 residues. Per germline, CDR1 MNHNS and CDR2 SASEGT. V was pared by 7 bases and J by 2 bases, with 9 bases between.

This clonotype was counted a few times. V usage is TRBV20-1 and J usage is TRBJ1-5; D might be TRBD1 (5 bases). This CDR3 contains 13 residues. Germline-derived CDR1 and CDR2 are DFQATT and SNEGSKA (reference sequence). V lost 5 bases and J 7 bases, leaving 15 bases between the germline ends. As DNA, the CDR3 is TGCAGTGCTTCCCAGGGTTCGGGCCAGCCCCAGCATTTT. This encodes CSASQGSGQPQHF.

This clonotype was counted many times. J is TRBJ1-2 and V is TRBV12-3 or TRBV12-4; 9 bases align to TRBD1. V was clipped by 7 bases and J by 4 bases; unmatched bases: 10. This CDR3 spans 15 amino acids. For the CDR3, the DNA is TGTGCCAGCATGCTGACAGGGGGAGGCGGCTATGGCTACACCTTC. The encoded protein is CASMLTGGGGYGYTF.

At least ten counts were recorded for this clonotype. The chain's CDR3 is CASSSGSEAFF. CDR3 nucleotides: TGTGCCAGCAGTTCCGGTTCTGAAGCTTTCTTT. The rearrangement links TRBV28 to TRBJ1-1; D unclear. The V end was cut by 4 bases, the J end by 6 bases, with 6 bases between. The CDR3 sequence is 11 residues long. CDR1 is MDHEN and CDR2 is SYDVKM in the germline V gene.

This clonotype was detected ten times or more. The chain uses TRBV7-2 and TRBJ1-1; D not resolved. Trimming left V 7 bases short and J 4 bases short, with 10 bases between. This CDR3 has 12 residues. The V gene's germline CDR1 is SGHTA and CDR2 FQGNSA. The CDR3 protein is CASITGGTEAFF. The CDR3 DNA reads TGTGCCAGCATTACGGGTGGCACTGAAGCTTTCTTT.

The CDR3 region is CASGLGGEVDEQFF. CDR3 bases: TGTGCCAGCGGATTGGGCGGGGAGGTAGATGAGCAGTTCTTC. The chain is built from TRBV7-3 and TRBJ2-1, with a tentative D call TRBD2 (6 bases). The ends were cut back, 8 bases at V and 8 bases at J, with 19 bases in the middle. The CDR3 length is 14 residues. Germline CDR1 reads SGHTA; CDR2 reads FQGTGA.

This clonotype was counted many times. This sequence joins TRBV12-3 or TRBV12-4 and TRBJ1-3; 7 nucleotides match TRBD1. V shed 6 bases and J 4 bases; nucleotides not matched to a gene: 9. The CDR3 is made up of 15 amino acids. The CDR3 protein is CASSTTYRGGNTIYF. In DNA, the CDR3 is TGTGCCAGCAGCACAACTTACAGGGGCGGAAACACCATATATTTT.

This clonotype occurred many times. This chain uses TRBV6-6 with TRBJ1-1; D remains unclear. Germline lookup yields CDR1 MNHNY and CDR2 SVGAGI (reference sequence). The ends were cut back, 0 bases at V and 8 bases at J, with 13 bases in the middle. The CDR3 runs to 14 residues. CDR3 coding DNA: TGTGCCAGCAGTTACTCGAACGCAGAGCCGGAAGCTTTCTTT. This encodes CASSYSNAEPEAFF.

This clonotype was picked up many times. The chain uses TRBV20-1 and TRBJ2-3, with 10 bases that match TRBD2. This CDR3 spans 15 amino acids. Germline-derived CDR1 and CDR2 are DFQATT and SNEGSKA (reference sequence). The J segment lost 3 bases and the V segment lost 1 base, leaving 4 bases of the junction unmatched. CDR3 DNA: TGCAGTGCTAGAGTCAGTAGCGGGAGGACAGATACGCAGTATTTT. This codes for CSARVSSGRTDTQYF.

This clonotype has ten or more counts. The chain recombines TRBV29-1 with TRBJ2-1; 10 bases fit TRBD2. J gave up 4 bases and V 5 bases, and 5 bases lay outside the gene matches. CDR3 length: 14 residues. Looked up from germline, CDR1 is SQVTM and CDR2 is ANQGSEA. CDR3 amino acids: CSVSGRAGYNEQFF. Written as DNA, the CDR3 is TGCAGCGTTAGCGGGAGGGCCGGGTACAATGAGCAGTTCTTC.

As to this clonotype: The CDR3 ends on some other residue instead of the conserved phenylalanine or tryptophan, so this is likely a read error. The chain recombines TRBV6-2 or TRBV6-3 with TRBJ2-3, with D perhaps matching TRBD2 (6 bases). The CDR3 length is 16 residues. Trimming removed 5 bases at V and 4 bases at J, with 19 bases between. Germline V gene data show CDR1 as MNHEY and CDR2 as SVGEGT. As DNA, the CDR3 is TGTGCCAGCAGTGGGGGAAGCGGGTCTGTTCCAGATACGCAGTATTGT. The encoded protein is CASSGGSGSVPDTQYC.

This clonotype was observed at least ten times. The chain has TRBV20-1 and TRBJ2-3; TRBD2 is a possible D gene (7 bases). The CDR3 spans 14 residues. Germline values: CDR1 DFQATT, CDR2 SNEGSKA (reference sequence). V lost 5 bases and J 3 bases, leaving 15 bases between the germline ends. The CDR3 nucleotides are TGCAGTGCTCGGCTTAGGGGGGGAACAGATACGCAGTATTTT. Protein: CSARLRGGTDTQYF.

Many counts were recorded for this clonotype. The genes are TRBV6-5 and TRBJ1-2; 8 bases agree with TRBD1. Germline V lookup: CDR1 MNHEY, CDR2 SVGAGI. This CDR3 contains 15 residues. V lost 0 bases and J lost 8; bases outside the gene matches: 8. In DNA, the CDR3 is TGTGCCAGCAGTTACTCGGGCAGGGGGCGAGGAGGCTACACCTTC. Amino acids: CASSYSGRGRGGYTF.

This clonotype has more than one count but fewer than ten. The rearrangement uses TRBV5-5 and TRBJ2-3; D is possibly TRBD1 or TRBD2 (5 bases each). Trimming took off 3 bases at V and 0 bases at J, with 11 bases between the two ends. This CDR3 spans 15 amino acids. Germline assignment: CDR1 SGHKS and CDR2 YYEKEE (reference sequence). This CDR3 reads CASSSMGESTDTQYF. DNA for the CDR3: TGTGCCAGCAGCTCAATGGGGGAGAGCACAGATACGCAGTATTTT. Supplemented by reference TRBV5-5 and TRBJ2-3, the full variable domain reads DAGVTQSPTHLIKTRGQQVTLRCSPISGHKSVSWYQQVLGQGPQFIFQYYEKEERGRGNFPDRFSARQFPNYSSELNVNALLLGDSALYLCASSSMGESTDTQYFGPGTRLTVL.

This clonotype was seen repeatedly, ten times or more. V gene TRBV12-3 or TRBV12-4 combines with J gene TRBJ1-2; D call uncertain. The length of the CDR3 is 11 residues. V lost 5 bases, J lost 8 bases, and 9 bases lay in between. The CDR3 DNA sequence: TGTGCCAGCAGTGGAGGGAACGGCTACACCTTC. Amino acid sequence: CASSGGNGYTF.

This clonotype appeared a few times. The chain uses TRBV11-2 and TRBJ2-7, with D tentatively TRBD2 (6 bases). V was shortened by 1 base and J by 5 bases, with 18 bases between the two germline ends. CDR1 is SGHAT, CDR2 FQNNGV, per germline. This CDR3 is built from 16 residues. CDR3 loop: CASSLVERTRGNEQYF. As DNA, the CDR3 is TGTGCCAGCAGCTTAGTGGAGAGAACTCGCGGGAACGAGCAGTACTTC.

This clonotype was recorded at least ten times. This chain uses TRBV7-9 with TRBJ2-7, with D possibly TRBD2 on 6 matching bases. Germline CDR1 SEHNR, CDR2 FQNEAQ (reference sequence). The length of the CDR3 is 15 residues. Trimming left V 5 bases short and J 7 bases short, with 21 bases between. The DNA of the CDR3 is TGTGCCAGCAGCCCTCAGACGGGAGATCCCTGGGAGCAGTACTTC. The encoded protein is CASSPQTGDPWEQYF.

This clonotype was found a few times. The chain uses TRBV20-1 and TRBJ2-2; 7 positions match TRBD2. The CDR3 consists of 19 residues. V trimming: 7 bases; J trimming: 2 bases; junction bases outside the gene matches: 22. CDR1 is DFQATT, CDR2 SNEGSKA, per germline (reference sequence). CDR3 nucleotides: TGCAGTGTGTTAGATATGGTTAAGCGGGATCCCATCAACACCGGGGAGCTGTTTTTT. This translates into CSVLDMVKRDPINTGELFF.